A selection of T cell receptor beta chains follows, all from one sample in a study of blood T cells in healthy people across ages. A single record per CDR3 protein comes from TCRdb applying MiXCR to the 5' RACE reads. The profile shows 1,500,000 or so distinct CDR3 sequences, almost 60% of them singletons. The sequenced material came from blood. The source is a man between 18 and 29 years old in good health. Each CDR3 is given with its conserved first and last residue. The D gene is left open where the match is weak. Part of the rows lack a size; the others show once, few, many or a class for expanded clones.

TRBV7-9	TRBD2	TRBJ2-1	-	TGTGCCAGCAGCTTAGTGAAGAGCGGGACCCTCGTCAATGAGCAGTTCTTC	CASSLVKSGTLVNEQFF
TRBV20-1	-	TRBJ2-2	-	TGCAGTGCTATAGGGAACACCGGGGAGCTGTTTTTT	CSAIGNTGELFF
TRBV7-9	-	TRBJ1-2	-	TGTGCCAGCAGCTTAGAAGGGGTTGGCTACACCTTC	CASSLEGVGYTF
TRBV4-2	TRBD1	TRBJ2-1	-	TGTGCCAGCAGCCCCCGGGACAGCGCTCTCCCATACAATGAGCAGTTCTTC	CASSPRDSALPYNEQFF
TRBV27	-	TRBJ2-3	few	TGTGCCAGCAGTTCGTCCCAGGGGTGGGCAGATACGCAGTATTTT	CASSSSQGWADTQYF
TRBV5-1	TRBD1	TRBJ2-1	-	TGCGCCAGCAGAATTGAACCGGGACAGTACAATGAGCAGTTCTTC	CASRIEPGQYNEQFF
TRBV2	TRBD2	TRBJ2-1	-	TGTGCCAGCGGACTAGCGGGGATTTTCGATGAGCAGTTCTTC	CASGLAGIFDEQFF
TRBV29-1	TRBD2	TRBJ2-1	few	TGCAGCGTTGATATTTATGGACTAGCGGCCAATGAGCAGTTCTTC	CSVDIYGLAANEQFF
TRBV7-2	-	TRBJ2-3	once	TGTGCCAGCAGCTCCAAGCTTACAGATACGCAGTATTTT	CASSSKLTDTQYF
TRBV6-2/TRBV6-3	TRBD1	TRBJ1-2	-	TGTGCCAGCAGTACGGGACAGCGTCAAACTTATGGCTACACCTTC	CASSTGQRQTYGYTF
TRBV14	TRBD1	TRBJ1-1	-	TGTGCCAGCAGCCAAGGTTTCGGACAGGGGTTCTGGAACACTGAAGCTTTCTTT	CASSQGFGQGFWNTEAFF
TRBV4-2	-	TRBJ2-2	-	TGTGCCAGCAGCCAGGAGGGGGATCACACCGGGGAGCTGTTTTTT	CASSQEGDHTGELFF
TRBV15	-	TRBJ2-5	-	TGTGCCACCAGCAGATGGGGGCCTGATGAGCAGTACTTC	CATSRWGPDEQYF
TRBV14	-	TRBJ2-5	few	TGTGCCAGCAGCCAAAGTGTTCGGACCGATCAAGAGACCCAGTACTTC	CASSQSVRTDQETQYF
TRBV5-4	TRBD1	TRBJ2-1	-	TGTGCCAGCAGCTTACAGGGGGGCTTGTTGGTCGATGAGCAGTTCTTC	CASSLQGGLLVDEQFF
TRBV12-3/TRBV12-4	-	TRBJ2-1	-	TGTGCCAGCAACTACCCGCCCTACAATGAGCAGTTCTTC	CASNYPPYNEQFF
TRBV5-1	-	TRBJ2-3	many	TGTGCCAGCAGTTTGGACCGAAGCACAGATACGCAGTATTTT	CASSLDRSTDTQYF
TRBV2	-	TRBJ2-5	few	TGTGCCAGCAGGGCACTCAGGCAGACCCAGTACTTC	CASRALRQTQYF
TRBV15	-	TRBJ2-5	few	TGTGCCACTAGTACGCCCCAAGAGACCCAGTACTTC	CATSTPQETQYF
TRBV29-1	-	TRBJ2-1	-	TGCAGCGTGAGGGCTCCGGAGGGCTATGAGCAGTTCTTC	CSVRAPEGYEQFF
TRBV12-3/TRBV12-4	-	TRBJ1-5	-	TGTGCCAGCAGTGCCACCCAGGTCGGTCAGCCCCAGCATTTT	CASSATQVGQPQHF
TRBV6-1	-	TRBJ2-5	-	TGTGCCAGCAGCAACCCGGGACCGCGCATAACCCAGTACTTC	CASSNPGPRITQYF